A selection of T cell receptor beta chains follows, all from one sample in a study of regulatory T cells in long-lasting Graves disease. Via MiXCR, TCRdb re-called the multiplex PCR reads, giving one row per CDR3 protein. Among approximately 440,000 distinct CDR3 sequences, 15% to 20% were seen once, and the ten largest hold 9.5% to 15%. These data are also associated with another study on T cells in Graves' hyperthyroidism and ophthalmopathy.

The material sequenced was peripheral blood mononuclear cells (PBMCs), taken at new diagnosis, from a patient treated with antithyroid drugs. The receptors here all came from a man aged 35-49 years with Graves disease. The CDR3 runs from the conserved cysteine through the conserved F or W. D genes are given only for firm matches. The size field is filled for only some rows; it gives once, few, many or a size class.

TGTGCCAGCAGTCCGGGGGTTGCCACTGAAGCTTTCTTT	CASSPGVATEAFF	.	TRBJ1-1	.	TRBV12-3/TRBV12-4
TGTGCCAGCACCTCGATCAGGGGGCCTTCTGGAAACACCATATATTTT	CASTSIRGPSGNTIYF	few	TRBJ1-3	TRBD1	TRBV28
TGTGCCTGGAGTCTGACAGGGTACAGCGGGGAGCTGTTTTTT	CAWSLTGYSGELFF	many	TRBJ2-2	TRBD1	TRBV30
TGTGCCAGCCGGAAAGCCGGGACAGGGGGTCCTAGGGAGCAGTACTTC	CASRKAGTGGPREQYF	many	TRBJ2-7	TRBD1	TRBV2
TGTGCCAGCAGCCCGACGGGTGGCTACACCTTC	CASSPTGGYTF	.	TRBJ1-2	.	TRBV7-2
TGCGCCAGCAGCCTCCTAGCGGGCAATGAGCAGTTCTTC	CASSLLAGNEQFF	.	TRBJ2-1	TRBD2	TRBV5-1
TGCAGTGCCCTAGCGGATCCCACCGGGGAGCTGTTTTTT	CSALADPTGELFF	many	TRBJ2-2	TRBD2	TRBV20-1
TGCGCCAGCAGCTTAGACAGCTTCACCTACAATGAGCAGTTCTTC	CASSLDSFTYNEQFF	many	TRBJ2-1	.	TRBV5-1
TGTGCCATCAGTGACTTCGGGGCAGTTGAAGCTTTCTTT	CAISDFGAVEAFF	.	TRBJ1-1	.	TRBV10-3
TGTGCCACCAGTGATTTGCTTGGCGGGAGTTTTGTGTACAGTGAGCAGTTCTTC	CATSDLLGGSFVYSEQFF	.	TRBJ2-1	TRBD2	TRBV24-1
TGTGCCAGCAGTTTAGGAAAAAACACTGAAGCTTTCTTT	CASSLGKNTEAFF	many	TRBJ1-1	.	TRBV7-3
TGTGCCAGCAGTTTATCTAGGAGCCTCTATGGCTACACCTTC	CASSLSRSLYGYTF	many	TRBJ1-2	.	TRBV12-3/TRBV12-4
TGTGCCAGCAGTAGGGGACTAGCGGGAGACCAAGAGACCCAGTACTTC	CASSRGLAGDQETQYF	.	TRBJ2-5	TRBD2	TRBV6-1
TGTGCCAGCAGCTGGAGGACTAGCTCCTACAATGAGCAGTTCTTC	CASSWRTSSYNEQFF	many	TRBJ2-1	TRBD2	TRBV11-2
TGCAGCGTAGCGACAGGGATTGAGCAGTTCTTC	CSVATGIEQFF	few	TRBJ2-1	TRBD1	TRBV29-1
TGTGCCAGCAGCTTAGACGGGGACGGGGATTCACCCCTCCACTTT	CASSLDGDGDSPLHF	few	TRBJ1-6	.	TRBV7-9
TGCAGCGTTGTAGTGCTGAATGAGCAGTTCTTC	CSVVVLNEQFF	.	TRBJ2-1	.	TRBV29-1
TGCAGCGTTCCGACTAGCGGGGTTCTGTACTTC	CSVPTSGVLYF	.	TRBJ2-5	TRBD2	TRBV29-1
TGTGCCAGCAGCATGAGACAGGCGGCGAATGAGCAGTTCTTC	CASSMRQAANEQFF	many	TRBJ2-1	.	TRBV7-2
TGTGCCAGCAGCTTAGAACCCGTGGGTCAGCCCCAGCATTTT	CASSLEPVGQPQHF	many	TRBJ1-5	.	TRBV7-9
TGTGCCAGCAGTTTATTGGGGCGGGATTCCCCAGAGACCCAGTACTTC	CASSLLGRDSPETQYF	.	TRBJ2-5	.	TRBV27
TGCAGTGCTAGAGATCCAGCGGGAGTACCGAACACCGGGGAGCTGTTTTTT	CSARDPAGVPNTGELFF	many	TRBJ2-2	TRBD2	TRBV20-1
TGTGCCAGCAACCGGGACAGCCTCCCCGAGCAGTACTTC	CASNRDSLPEQYF	many	TRBJ2-7	TRBD1	TRBV28
TGTGCCAGCAGTTTTCGCTCCCGAGGACTAGCGGGAGCCCACCTCTCCTACAATGAGCAGTTCTTC	CASSFRSRGLAGAHLSYNEQFF	.	TRBJ2-1	TRBD2	TRBV12-3/TRBV12-4
TGCAGTGCTAGGGGTACCGGGGAGCTGTTTTTT	CSARGTGELFF	many	TRBJ2-2	.	TRBV20-1
TGTGCCACCGCACCGGCAGGGGACATTCAGTACTTC	CATAPAGDIQYF	few	TRBJ2-4	.	TRBV2
TGTGCCAGCACCGGAGGTAGCGGGAATAGAGGAACAGATACGCAGTATTTT	CASTGGSGNRGTDTQYF	many	TRBJ2-3	TRBD2	TRBV3-1
TGTGCCAGCAGCCAAGATCTAGCGGGAGCGAAAGATACGCAGTATTTT	CASSQDLAGAKDTQYF	.	TRBJ2-3	TRBD2	TRBV3-1
TGTGCCAGCAGCCCCCCACCTGGGGAGGTTGAGACCCAGTACTTC	CASSPPPGEVETQYF	few	TRBJ2-5	.	TRBV7-3
TGTGCCAGCAGCCCGGACAGGGACCAATCCTACGAGCAGTACTTC	CASSPDRDQSYEQYF	many	TRBJ2-7	TRBD1	TRBV7-2
TGCAGCGTTGAAAATCGCGTCTTGGGTCTTAAGGGAGACTATGGCTACACCTTC	CSVENRVLGLKGDYGYTF	.	TRBJ1-2	.	TRBV29-1
TGTGCCAGCAGCTTCCACCGGGACAGGGGGTCCGCTAATGAAAAACTGTTTTTT	CASSFHRDRGSANEKLFF	many	TRBJ1-4	TRBD1	TRBV11-1
TGTGCCAGCAGCTTCCGGGACAGGGTGAGGGAGACCCAGTACTTC	CASSFRDRVRETQYF	.	TRBJ2-5	TRBD1	TRBV7-2
TGTGCCAGCAGAGGGGACAGGGCCACGGGCGGGGAGCTGTTTTTT	CASRGDRATGGELFF	.	TRBJ2-2	TRBD1	TRBV12-3/TRBV12-4
TGCAGTGCCAACAAACTAGCGGGAGGGCCAGAGACCCAGTACTTC	CSANKLAGGPETQYF	many	TRBJ2-5	TRBD2	TRBV20-1
TGTGCCAGCAGCTTTCCGGGACAGGGAACAGATACGCAGTATTTT	CASSFPGQGTDTQYF	many	TRBJ2-3	TRBD1	TRBV3-1
TGTGCCAGCAGTTACTCGGGGACAGGGTCTCATAATTCACCCCTCCACTTT	CASSYSGTGSHNSPLHF	.	TRBJ1-6	TRBD1	TRBV6-2/TRBV6-3
TGTGCCAGCAATGGGGACAGGGGAAGATACAATCAGCCCCAGCATTTT	CASNGDRGRYNQPQHF	.	TRBJ1-5	TRBD1	TRBV28
TGCAGCGCTGGAGGGGGAGCCTACGAGCAGTACTTC	CSAGGGAYEQYF	many	TRBJ2-7	.	TRBV29-1
TGTGCCAGCAATACCTACGGGACTAGCGTACAAGAGACCCAGTTCTTC	CASNTYGTSVQETQFF	.	TRBJ2-1	TRBD2	TRBV6-2/TRBV6-3
TGTGCCAGCAGCCCGACGATTCTCGGGACAGGGGGCTTGGGCACTGAAGCTTTCTTT	CASSPTILGTGGLGTEAFF	many	TRBJ1-1	TRBD1	TRBV9
TGCAGCGCCGCCGGGGGGCCAGCTTTCTTT	CSAAGGPAFF	few	TRBJ1-1	.	TRBV29-1
TGTGCTAGCAGCCCAGCGGGAGGGCCCGAGACCCAGTACTTC	CASSPAGGPETQYF	few	TRBJ2-5	TRBD2	TRBV7-7
TGTGCCAGCAGCTGGGGACAGGGGTCTTCTGGCTACACCTTC	CASSWGQGSSGYTF	.	TRBJ1-2	TRBD1	TRBV7-6
TGTGCCAGCAGCACCGGGCAGGGGGCCTACGAGCAGTACTTC	CASSTGQGAYEQYF	.	TRBJ2-7	TRBD1	TRBV5-1
TGTGCCAGCAGCAAGAGACAGGGTGTAAATTCACCCCTCCACTTT	CASSKRQGVNSPLHF	few	TRBJ1-6	TRBD1	TRBV11-2
TGTGCCAGCATTCGGCGGATCCAAGAGACCCAGTACTTC	CASIRRIQETQYF	.	TRBJ2-5	.	TRBV6-1
TGTGCCAGCAGCTTAGAAGCGTCCGGGGAGCTGTTTTTT	CASSLEASGELFF	few	TRBJ2-2	.	TRBV11-2
TGTGCCATCAGTGAGTCTAGCATGAGCTCCTACAATGAGCAGTTCTTC	CAISESSMSSYNEQFF	.	TRBJ2-1	.	TRBV10-3
TGTGCCAGCAGTTTATGGGGGCCCGATAGCAGAAACACCATATATTTT	CASSLWGPDSRNTIYF	few	TRBJ1-3	.	TRBV27
TGCAGCGTTGGACCAGGCCGCGTGGGGTATGGCTACACCTTC	CSVGPGRVGYGYTF	.	TRBJ1-2	.	TRBV29-1
TGCGCCAGCAGCTTTTTCGCAGGTTTAGGGACTTTC	CASSFFAGLGTF	once	TRBJ2-6	.	TRBV5-1
TGCGCCAGCAGTGAGGGTACAGGGCTTAACACCGGGGAGCTGTTTTTT	CASSEGTGLNTGELFF	many	TRBJ2-2	.	TRBV10-2
TGTGCCAGCAGCTTAGTATCGGGACAGGGTAATAATGAGCAGTTCTTC	CASSLVSGQGNNEQFF	many	TRBJ2-1	TRBD1	TRBV7-2
TGTGCCAGCAGTTTGCGTCTCAGGAACACTGAAGCTTTCTTT	CASSLRLRNTEAFF	many	TRBJ1-1	.	TRBV28